This TCR beta chain derives from a study of shared clonotypes between healthy human individuals. The method was immunoSEQ multiplex PCR; TCRdb's version includes in-frame clones alone and lacks a portion of them. The table shows about 710,000 clones, with roughly 73% occurring only once. Study results and limitations: Few donors limited the genetic and exposure-history diversity represented. Clonotype sharing across donors was expected to vary with sequencing depth. Exclusively blood specimens were collected; tissue repertoires likely differ.

Germline CDR1 is MDHEN and CDR2 is SYDVKM. CDR3 size: 15 residues. The V and J ends lost 2 bases and 0 bases respectively, with 8 bases between them. A split of CD4+ cells into CD45RA+ naive and CD45RA-negative memory subsets was performed. Comment on this clone: Its specificity is unknown.

The receptor comes from a woman aged 25 to 39 in good health. J is TRBJ1-3 and V is TRBV28; D is unresolved. Sequencing used memory CD4+ T cells sorted from blood. Subset meaning: CD45RA-negative fraction. DNA of the CDR3: TGTGCCAGCAGTTTACCGGGCCTCTCTGGAAACACCATATATTTT. This gives the protein CASSLPGLSGNTIYF.